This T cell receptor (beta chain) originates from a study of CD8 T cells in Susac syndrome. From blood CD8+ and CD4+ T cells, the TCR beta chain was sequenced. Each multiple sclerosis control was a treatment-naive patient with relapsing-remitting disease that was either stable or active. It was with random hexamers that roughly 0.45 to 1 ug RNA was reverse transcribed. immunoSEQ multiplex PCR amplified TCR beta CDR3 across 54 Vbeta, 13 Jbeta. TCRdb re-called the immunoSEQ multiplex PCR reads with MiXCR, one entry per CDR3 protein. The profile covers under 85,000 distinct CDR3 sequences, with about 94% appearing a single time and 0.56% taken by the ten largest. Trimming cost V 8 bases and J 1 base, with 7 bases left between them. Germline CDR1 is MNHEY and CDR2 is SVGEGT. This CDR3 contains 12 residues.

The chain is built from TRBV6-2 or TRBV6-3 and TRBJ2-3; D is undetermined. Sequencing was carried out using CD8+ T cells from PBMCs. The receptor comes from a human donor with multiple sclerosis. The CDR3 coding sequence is TGTGCCAGCTGTAGGGGCACAGATACGCAGTATTTT. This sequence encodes CASCRGTDTQYF.